This passage covers 21 T cell receptor beta chains from one sample sequenced in a study of T cell responses to AZD1222 COVID-19 vaccine. Here immunoSEQ multiplex PCR was the method, and the copy in TCRdb shows in-frame clones only, minus some. Altogether 200,000 to 250,000 clones are present, 85% to 95% being singletons, with the ten largest covering roughly 1%. Here the sequenced sample was peripheral blood, taken on day 0 of MenACWY control vaccination. Every receptor here comes from an adult in good health.

The rearrangement links TRBV21-1 to TRBJ1-1. TRBV21-1 is reported as a pseudogene. This CDR3 comprises 13 residues. CDR3 loop: CASSSLSETEAFF. In nucleotides, the CDR3 is TGTGCCAGCAGCAGCCTAAGTGAGACTGAAGCTTTCTTT.

The chain uses TRBV7-2 and TRBJ1-6; D is undetermined. CDR3 length equals 14 residues. Trimming left V 4 bases short and J 10 bases short, with 14 bases between. CDR1 is SGHTA, CDR2 FQGNSA, per germline. This CDR3 is CASSYMGFQSPLHF. The CDR3 nucleotides read TGTGCCAGCAGCTATATGGGGTTCCAATCACCCCTCCACTTT.

In DNA form, the CDR3 reads TGCGCCAGCAGCGTACAGGGAAGCTCCTACAATGAGCAGTTCTTC. Translated: CASSVQGSSYNEQFF. This chain connects TRBV5-1 to TRBJ2-1, with D maybe TRBD1 (6 bases). This CDR3 region has 15 residues. V lost 4 bases and J lost 0, with 11 bases in between. Germline V gives CDR1 SGHRS, CDR2 YFSETQ. The full variable domain, rest sourced from reference TRBV5-1 and TRBJ2-1, is KAGVTQTPRYLIKTRGQQVTLSCSPISGHRSVSWYQQTPGQGLQFLFEYFSETQRNKGNFPGRFSGRQFSNSRSEMNVSTLELGDSALYLCASSVQGSSYNEQFFGPGTRLTVL.

The chain employs TRBV12-3 or TRBV12-4 and TRBJ1-1; possible D gene TRBD1, 5 bases. V was pared by 7 bases and J by 1 base, with 10 bases between. The CDR3 runs 13 residues. CDR3 region: CASTLTGNTEAFF. In nucleotides, the CDR3 is TGTGCCAGCACCCTCACAGGGAACACTGAAGCTTTCTTT.

This clone was recorded only once. The chain joins TRBV5-1 to TRBJ1-2; no definite D call. Germline CDR1 reads SGHRS; CDR2 reads YFSETQ. The CDR3 contains 16 residues. V lost 0 bases to trimming and J lost 1 base, with 13 bases between them. The CDR3 here is CASSLGDGSRNYGYTF. In DNA form, the CDR3 reads TGCGCCAGCAGCTTGGGCGACGGATCTCGTAACTATGGCTACACCTTC.

The chain recombines TRBV5-1 with TRBJ1-3; D perhaps matches TRBD1 (5 bases). Germline V gives CDR1 SGHRS, CDR2 YFSETQ. The length of the CDR3 is 16 residues. Trimming removed 0 bases at V and 0 bases at J, with 10 bases between. CDR3: CASSLEGESSGNTIYF. The CDR3, as DNA: TGCGCCAGCAGCTTGGAAGGGGAGAGCTCTGGAAACACCATATATTTT. The complete variable domain, with remaining parts taken from reference TRBV5-1 and TRBJ1-3, reads KAGVTQTPRYLIKTRGQQVTLSCSPISGHRSVSWYQQTPGQGLQFLFEYFSETQRNKGNFPGRFSGRQFSNSRSEMNVSTLELGDSALYLCASSLEGESSGNTIYFGEGSWLTVV.

In DNA, the CDR3 is TGTGCCAGTAGTATACTTCAGGGGGCGGGCAATCAGCCCCAGCATTTT. This sequence encodes CASSILQGAGNQPQHF. The chain is built from TRBV19 and TRBJ1-5, with 8 bases that match TRBD1. The CDR3 sequence is 16 residues long. With V trimmed by 2 bases and J by 2 bases, 5 bases remained unmatched. Germline CDR1 reads LNHDA; CDR2 reads SQIVND (reference sequence).

This clone appeared a few times. The chain is built from TRBV2 and TRBJ1-2; D perhaps matches TRBD1 (5 bases). The CDR3 contains 14 residues. CDR1 is SNHLY and CDR2 is FYNNEI in the germline V gene. Trimming cost V 6 bases and J 4 bases, with 15 bases left between them. The CDR3 region has the DNA TGTGCCAGCAGCTACGGACGAGGGGCCTATGGCTACACCTTC. Translated: CASSYGRGAYGYTF.

The V call is TRBV11-1, the J call TRBJ2-1; TRBD2 matches 9 bases. V dropped 5 bases and J dropped 5; count of bases not matched to a gene: 7. CDR1 SGHAT and CDR2 FQDESV come from the germline V gene (reference sequence). This CDR3 comprises 15 residues. The CDR3 here is CASSLRLAANNEQFF. The CDR3 region has the DNA TGTGCCAGCAGCCTCCGACTAGCGGCTAACAATGAGCAGTTCTTC.

The V gene is TRBV12-3 or TRBV12-4, the J gene TRBJ1-1; maybe TRBD1 (5 bases). The ends were cut back, 6 bases at V and 1 base at J, with 9 bases in the middle. This CDR3 region has 13 residues. DNA of the CDR3: TGTGCCAGCAGCACCAGGGAGAACACTGAAGCTTTCTTT. This sequence encodes CASSTRENTEAFF.

This clone was observed once. The CDR3 sequence: CASSLAGGPFEQYF. CDR3 coding DNA: TGTGCCAGCAGCTTAGCGGGGGGGCCGTTCGAGCAGTACTTC. The chain carries TRBV7-9 and TRBJ2-7; tentatively, D is TRBD2 (7 bases). CDR3 length equals 14 residues. V lost 0 bases, J lost 6 bases, and 12 bases lay in between. Germline-derived CDR1 and CDR2 are SEHNR and FQNEAQ (reference sequence).

The chain recombines TRBV19 with TRBJ1-5; D gene uncertain. V was trimmed by 0 bases and J by 2 bases, leaving 8 bases between them. CDR3 length: 15 residues. Germline values: CDR1 LNHDA, CDR2 SQIVND (reference sequence). As DNA, the CDR3 is TGTGCCAGTAGTATAGAAGGGATTGGCAATCAGCCCCAGCATTTT. Protein product: CASSIEGIGNQPQHF.

About this clone itself: Other DNA sequences in this sample translate to the same CDR3. The genes are TRBV18 and TRBJ1-5; the D is unclear. V dropped 2 bases and J dropped 1 base, with 3 bases sitting between them. Germline lookup yields CDR1 KGHSH and CDR2 LQKENI. This CDR3 is 13 amino acids long. Written as DNA, the CDR3 is TGTGCCAGCTCACCAGGAAGCAATCAGCCCCAGCATTTT. Its protein product is CASSPGSNQPQHF.

This chain connects TRBV5-1 to TRBJ1-1; TRBD1 matches at 9 bases. The V segment lost 2 bases and the J segment 0 bases; nucleotides outside the gene matches: 5. Germline lookup yields CDR1 SGHRS and CDR2 YFSETQ. The CDR3 has 16 amino acids. In nucleotides, the CDR3 is TGCGCCAGCAGCTTTCGGACAGGGGCGATGAACACTGAAGCTTTCTTT. Translated, it gives CASSFRTGAMNTEAFF.

The V call is TRBV11-3, the J call TRBJ2-3; TRBD2 matches 7 bases. Germline V gene data show CDR1 as SGHNT and CDR2 as YENEEA. The CDR3 is made up of 15 amino acids. Trimming at V came to 6 bases and at J to 1 base, leaving 7 bases not matched to a gene. CDR3 sequence reads: CASSVSGLGTDTQYF. CDR3 nucleotides: TGTGCCAGCAGTGTTAGCGGGTTGGGCACAGATACGCAGTATTTT. Supplemented by reference TRBV11-3 and TRBJ2-3, the full variable domain reads EAGVVQSPRYKIIEKKQPVAFWCNPISGHNTLYWYLQNLGQGPELLIRYENEEAVDDSQLPKDRFSAERLKGVDSTLKIQPAELGDSAVYLCASSVSGLGTDTQYFGPGTRLTVL.

The chain carries TRBV6-5 and TRBJ1-1; unclear D gene. This CDR3 has 13 residues. Germline V gives CDR1 MNHEY, CDR2 SVGAGI. V was shortened by 4 bases and J by 1 base, with 7 bases between the two germline ends. Written as DNA, the CDR3 is TGTGCCAGCAGTTTCGGCAGGAACACTGAAGCTTTCTTT. Protein product: CASSFGRNTEAFF.

This chain uses TRBV5-1 with TRBJ1-3, with 12 bases identical to TRBD1. Germline V CDR1 and CDR2: SGHRS, YFSETQ. This CDR3 is 18 amino acids long. Unmatched junction bases numbered 7, after V lost 3 bases and J lost 0 bases. The DNA of the CDR3 is TGCGCCAGCAGCTACTCCGGGACAGGGGGCCGCTCTGGAAACACCATATATTTT. This codes for CASSYSGTGGRSGNTIYF. The variable domain in full, with the rest retrieved from reference TRBV5-1 and TRBJ1-3, is KAGVTQTPRYLIKTRGQQVTLSCSPISGHRSVSWYQQTPGQGLQFLFEYFSETQRNKGNFPGRFSGRQFSNSRSEMNVSTLELGDSALYLCASSYSGTGGRSGNTIYFGEGSWLTVV.

The chain uses TRBV5-1 and TRBJ1-4; the match to TRBD1 covers 10 bases. J was trimmed by 1 base and V by 1 base; bases with no gene match: 7. Germline CDR1 and CDR2: SGHRS and YFSETQ. There are 18 residues in the CDR3. This chain's CDR3 is CASSLFPTGGETNEKLFF. The CDR3 DNA reads as TGCGCCAGCAGCTTGTTTCCGACAGGGGGCGAAACTAATGAAAAACTGTTTTTT. The full variable domain, with the rest looked up from reference TRBV5-1 and TRBJ1-4, is KAGVTQTPRYLIKTRGQQVTLSCSPISGHRSVSWYQQTPGQGLQFLFEYFSETQRNKGNFPGRFSGRQFSNSRSEMNVSTLELGDSALYLCASSLFPTGGETNEKLFFGSGTQLSVL.

In this sample, this clone turned up once. The chain uses TRBV5-4 and TRBJ2-1; 9 bases are a match to TRBD2. Looked up from germline, CDR1 is SGHNT and CDR2 is YYREEE (reference sequence). The length of the CDR3 is 17 residues. The V gene end was trimmed by 4 bases and the J gene end by 2 bases; junction bases not matched to a gene: 10. Here the CDR3 reads CASSLPLRGGAYNEQFF. The CDR3 DNA reads as TGTGCCAGCAGCCTCCCCCTTCGCGGGGGGGCCTACAATGAGCAGTTCTTC.

This sequence joins TRBV7-3 and TRBJ1-6; TRBD1 matches 7 bases. Trimming cost V 2 bases and J 7 bases; bases outside gene matches: 5. The length of the CDR3 is 15 residues. CDR1 and CDR2 from the germline V gene are SGHTA and FQGTGA. The CDR3 here is CASSLVWTGNSPLHF. The CDR3 DNA reads TGTGCCAGCAGCTTAGTCTGGACAGGAAATTCACCCCTCCACTTT.

The chain carries TRBV12-3 or TRBV12-4 and TRBJ2-2; D ambiguous. CDR3 length: 11 amino acids. V lost 8 bases and J lost 6, with 7 bases in between. Here the CDR3 reads CASPHPGELFF. The CDR3 bases are TGTGCCAGCCCTCACCCCGGGGAGCTGTTTTTT.